Following are 13 T cell receptor beta chains from one sample sequenced in a study of post-analysis software for immune sequencing data (dated by TCRdb to the mid-2010s). The paper's findings and limits, for the study overall: Significantly higher frequencies in patients than in controls were found for about 5 TRBV segments, including TRBV5-6, TRBV5-1 and TRBV20-1.

The protocol used for the library was PCR. Reads for this sample came from an Illumina HiSeq 2500. Unique molecular identifiers were incorporated into TCR beta cDNA libraries to reduce PCR and sequencing biases. The raw public reads went through TCRdb reprocessing: fastp at Q25, MiXCR clone calling, in-frame beta chains kept. CDR3 protein sequences are deduplicated, and each keeps its most common genes and DNA. This sample has around 710,000 distinct CDR3 sequences in its table, and under 60% of those were observed once. The ten largest clones add up to roughly 5.2% of the sample. For these receptors, no antigen is known. Sequenced sample: blood. Receptors originate from a girl aged 5-17 years with multiple sclerosis.

This clonotype came up a few times. The chain uses TRBV25-1 and TRBJ2-5; perhaps TRBD2 as D (5 bases). Trimming stripped 7 bases from V and 3 bases from J, with 18 bases between. Germline loops: CDR1 MGHDK, CDR2 SYGVNS. The CDR3 has 15 residues. CDR3 sequence (DNA): TGTGCCAGCACCCCGGATATAGAGGGAAAAGAGACCCAGTACTTC. This gives the protein CASTPDIEGKETQYF.

CDR3 region: CSVVRTKVQYF. DNA for the CDR3: TGCAGCGTTGTAAGGACTAAGGTTCAGTACTTC. The J gene is TRBJ2-7, the V gene TRBV29-1; D is perhaps TRBD2 (6 bases). Trimming removed 4 bases at V and 10 bases at J, with 14 bases between. Germline lookup yields CDR1 SQVTM and CDR2 ANQGSEA. CDR3 size: 11 residues.

The V gene is TRBV20-1, the J gene TRBJ2-3; 9 positions agree with TRBD1. The CDR3 is 13 residues long. Germline CDR1 is DFQATT and CDR2 is SNEGSKA (reference sequence). V lost 5 bases to trimming and J lost 4 bases; unmatched junction nucleotides: 4. This chain's CDR3 is CSAEDRGADTQYF. CDR3 sequence (DNA): TGCAGTGCTGAGGACAGGGGCGCAGATACGCAGTATTTT.

This clonotype was counted a single time. V usage is TRBV6-1 and J usage is TRBJ2-3, with D tentatively TRBD2 (6 bases). CDR3 length equals 16 residues. Germline CDR1 is MNHNS and CDR2 is SASEGT. Trimming pared 5 bases from V and 4 bases from J, leaving 19 bases between. CDR3 bases: TGTGCCAGCAGTCGCGGTCCGGGACTCGGGGCAGATACGCAGTATTTT. It is translated as CASSRGPGLGADTQYF.

The V call is TRBV29-1, the J call TRBJ1-2, with 7 bases aligning to TRBD1. This CDR3 spans 14 amino acids. The V gene end was trimmed by 0 bases and the J gene end by 8 bases; junction bases not matched to a gene: 9. Looked up from germline, CDR1 is SQVTM and CDR2 is ANQGSEA. CDR3 in DNA: TGCAGCGTTGAAGATCAGCTAGGGGGCAACGGCTACACCTTC. Its protein is CSVEDQLGGNGYTF. The complete variable domain, with remaining parts taken from reference TRBV29-1 and TRBJ1-2, reads SAVISQKPSRDICQRGTSLTIQCQVDSQVTMMFWYRQQPGQSLTLIATANQGSEATYESGFVIDKFPISRPNLTFSTLTVSNMSPEDSSIYLCSVEDQLGGNGYTFGSGTRLTVV.

The chain recombines TRBV9 with TRBJ2-1; D is uncertain. The CDR3 extends over 13 amino acids. The germline CDR1 and CDR2 sequences are SGDLS and YYNGEE. Trimming shortened V by 4 bases and J by 12 bases, and 17 bases separated the two germline ends. The CDR3 region has the DNA TGTGCCAGCAGCCCAATCGGTGACCCAGGGCAGTTCTTC. As protein: CASSPIGDPGQFF.

The chain is built from TRBV28 and TRBJ2-1, with 13 bases matching TRBD2. Looked up from germline, CDR1 is MDHEN and CDR2 is SYDVKM. Trimming cost V 2 bases and J 0 bases; bases outside gene matches: 10. The CDR3 has 20 amino acids. The CDR3 sequence: CASSLPPGLAGLSSYNEQFF. The CDR3 coding sequence is TGTGCCAGCAGTTTACCGCCGGGACTAGCGGGGCTGAGCTCCTACAATGAGCAGTTCTTC.

This chain links TRBV6-1 with TRBJ2-7, with 8 bases matching TRBD2. Per the germline V gene, CDR1 is MNHNS and CDR2 is SASEGT. V lost 4 bases, J lost 4 bases, and 6 bases stayed unmatched. The CDR3 is 14 amino acids. CDR3: CASSAELAEYEQYF. The CDR3, as DNA: TGTGCCAGCAGTGCAGAACTAGCGGAGTACGAGCAGTACTTC.

This clonotype turned up a few times. The chain uses TRBV12-3 or TRBV12-4 and TRBJ1-1; D gene uncertain. With 3 bases removed from V and 11 bases from J, the gap between germline ends came to 10 bases. The CDR3 has 11 residues. The CDR3 spells CASSFSVRAFF. In nucleotides, the CDR3 is TGTGCCAGCAGTTTTTCCGTAAGGGCTTTCTTT.

This chain uses TRBV27 with TRBJ2-1; D gene uncertain. The CDR3 runs to 13 residues. Germline-derived CDR1 and CDR2 are MNHEY and SMNVEV (reference sequence). V shed 3 bases and J shed 5 bases, with 8 bases lying between them. The CDR3 loop is CASSFGLDNEQFF. The DNA of the CDR3 is TGTGCCAGCAGTTTTGGGTTAGACAATGAGCAGTTCTTC.

This clonotype was detected a few times. The chain has TRBV20-1 and TRBJ1-2; TRBD1 is a possible D gene (6 bases). The CDR3 has 14 residues. Trimming shortened V by 3 bases and J by 3 bases, and 14 bases separated the two germline ends. The germline CDR1 and CDR2 sequences are DFQATT and SNEGSKA (reference sequence). The CDR3 DNA reads TGCAGTGCTAGGTTACGGGGGGCGGACTATGGCTACACCTTC. Translation gives CSARLRGADYGYTF.

V and J are TRBV7-6 and TRBJ2-5, with 9 bases lining up with TRBD1. There are 15 residues in the CDR3. The germline CDR1 and CDR2 sequences are SGHVS and FNYEAQ. Germline trimming cut 2 bases from V and 1 base from J; bases unmatched to any gene: 2. CDR3 amino acids: CASSLLQGAQETQYF. The CDR3 DNA is TGTGCCAGCAGCTTATTACAGGGGGCCCAAGAGACCCAGTACTTC.

The chain has TRBV3-1 and TRBJ1-2, with a possible D match to TRBD1 (6 bases). Germline V lookup: CDR1 LGHDT, CDR2 YNNKEL (reference sequence). The CDR3 extends over 15 amino acids. The V end lost 1 base, the J end lost 8 bases, and 17 bases lay between the germline ends. CDR3 amino acids: CASSQVDSGPGGYTF. CDR3 in DNA: TGTGCCAGCAGCCAAGTGGACAGTGGCCCGGGAGGCTACACCTTC.